One sample yielded the 19 T cell receptor beta chains listed below, sequenced in a study of shared clonotypes between healthy human individuals. The method was immunoSEQ multiplex PCR; TCRdb's version includes in-frame clones alone and lacks a portion of them. There are 850,000 to 1,200,000 clones in the sample; around 76% occur only once, and about 1.4% lies in the top ten. The sequencing input was memory CD4+ T cells sorted from blood. As to subset: CD45RA-negative fraction. The receptors shown here come from a man in his late teens or twenties in good health.

V gene TRBV5-5 combines with J gene TRBJ1-4; maybe TRBD1 (5 bases). There are 19 residues in the CDR3. The germline CDR1 and CDR2 sequences are SGHKS and YYEKEE (reference sequence). Deletions cut 4 bases from V and 0 bases from J, with 22 bases between. CDR3 sequence reads: CASSPELRGRGATNEKLFF. Here the CDR3 DNA reads TGTGCCAGCAGCCCGGAGCTAAGGGGACGGGGCGCAACTAATGAAAAACTGTTTTTT. Full variable domain (outside the CDR3, taken from reference TRBV5-5 and TRBJ1-4): DAGVTQSPTHLIKTRGQQVTLRCSPISGHKSVSWYQQVLGQGPQFIFQYYEKEERGRGNFPDRFSARQFPNYSSELNVNALLLGDSALYLCASSPELRGRGATNEKLFFGSGTQLSVL.

V gene TRBV6-6 combines with J gene TRBJ1-4; D gene ambiguous. Germline values: CDR1 MNHNY, CDR2 SVGAGI (reference sequence). The germline V and J ends were trimmed by 6 bases and 5 bases, with 7 bases remaining between them. The CDR3 consists of 12 residues. CDR3 bases: TGTGCCAGCAGGCAGCGAAATGAAAAACTGTTTTTT. Translating gives CASRQRNEKLFF.

Here the CDR3 DNA reads TGTGCCAGCAGCTTACAGACTACCAATGAGCAGTTCTTC. Its protein is CASSLQTTNEQFF. J is TRBJ2-1 and V is TRBV7-3; a possible D gene is TRBD2 (5 bases). This CDR3 contains 13 residues. Trimming removed 2 bases at V and 6 bases at J, with 8 bases between. Germline V lookup: CDR1 SGHTA, CDR2 FQGTGA. The full variable domain, with the rest looked up from reference TRBV7-3 and TRBJ2-1, is GAGVSQTPSNKVTEKGKYVELRCDPISGHTALYWYRQSLGQGPEFLIYFQGTGAADDSGLPNDRFFAVRPEGSVSTLKIQRTERGDSAVYLCASSLQTTNEQFFGPGTRLTVL.

This clone was picked up many times. The rearrangement uses TRBV6-1 and TRBJ1-1; 8 nucleotides agree with TRBD1. Germline lookup yields CDR1 MNHNS and CDR2 SASEGT. This CDR3 is 14 amino acids long. Unmatched junction bases numbered 12, after V lost 10 bases and J lost 5 bases. This chain's CDR3 is CATNSGGAGTEAFF. The CDR3 DNA follows: TGTGCCACAAACTCAGGGGGCGCTGGAACTGAAGCTTTCTTT.

The rearrangement links TRBV2 to TRBJ2-5, with D perhaps given as TRBD1 or TRBD2 (5 bases each). Germline V gene data show CDR1 as SNHLY and CDR2 as FYNNEI. Trimming took off 4 bases at V and 5 bases at J, with 11 bases between the two ends. The CDR3 extends over 13 amino acids. The CDR3 reads CASSGGVSETQYF. The CDR3 DNA follows: TGTGCCAGCAGTGGAGGGGTTTCGGAGACCCAGTACTTC. Looking up the rest from reference TRBV2 and TRBJ2-5 gives the full variable domain: EPEVTQTPSHQVTQMGQEVILRCVPISNHLYFYWYRQILGQKVEFLVSFYNNEISEKSEIFDDQFSVERPDGSNFTLKIRSTKLEDSAMYFCASSGGVSETQYFGPGTRLLVL.

This clone came up many times. This rearrangement joins TRBV15 to TRBJ1-2; TRBD1 matches 8 bases. Trimming cost V 0 bases and J 8 bases; bases outside gene matches: 8. The germline CDR1 and CDR2 sequences are LNHNV and YYDKDF (reference sequence). This CDR3 comprises 15 residues. CDR3: CATSRDLSTGGGYTF. The CDR3 nucleotides are TGTGCCACCAGCAGAGACCTCTCAACAGGGGGAGGCTACACCTTC.

The chain joins TRBV7-2 to TRBJ2-1; D might be TRBD2 (5 bases). Trimming cost V 1 base and J 12 bases, with 13 bases left between them. Germline V gives CDR1 SGHTA, CDR2 FQGNSA. The CDR3 totals 13 residues. CDR3 DNA sequence: TGTGCCAGCAGCTTAGACCCCACCGGAGGGCAGTTCTTC. Amino acids: CASSLDPTGGQFF.

V usage is TRBV7-8 and J usage is TRBJ2-3; no reliable D call. Germline V gene sequence: CDR1 SGHVS, CDR2 FQNEAQ. Trimming removed 5 bases from V and 6 bases from J, with 6 bases in between. CDR3 length: 11 amino acids. The DNA for the CDR3 is TGTGCCAGCAGCCCGGTGGATACGCAGTATTTT. As protein: CASSPVDTQYF. The variable domain in full, with the rest retrieved from reference TRBV7-8 and TRBJ2-3, is GAGVSQSPRYKVAKRGQDVALRCDPISGHVSLFWYQQALGQGPEFLTYFQNEAQLDKSGLPSDRFFAERPEGSVSTLKIQRTQQEDSAVYLCASSPVDTQYFGPGTRLTVL.

This chain joins TRBV5-6 and TRBJ2-4, with D uncertain. The CDR3 loop spans 15 amino acids. V shed 0 bases and J shed 7 bases, with 14 bases lying between them. Germline V lookup: CDR1 SGHDT, CDR2 YYEEEE. The CDR3 sequence is CASSLVDSLTNIQYF. As DNA, the CDR3 is TGTGCCAGCAGCTTGGTGGATAGTTTAACGAACATTCAGTACTTC. Full variable domain (rest looked up from reference TRBV5-6 and TRBJ2-4): DAGVTQSPTHLIKTRGQQVTLRCSPKSGHDTVSWYQQALGQGPQFIFQYYEEEERQRGNFPDRFSGHQFPNYSSELNVNALLLGDSALYLCASSLVDSLTNIQYFGAGTRLSVL.

This clone was seen a handful of times. The chain has TRBV18 and TRBJ2-3; TRBD2 aligns across 12 bases. This CDR3 has 17 residues. Germline lookup yields CDR1 KGHSH and CDR2 LQKENI. Losses at the gene ends were 8 bases for V and 2 bases for J; bases not matched to a gene: 11. Here the CDR3 reads CASQTRTSGALTDTQYF. The CDR3 coding sequence is TGTGCCAGCCAAACCAGGACTAGCGGGGCGCTCACAGATACGCAGTATTTT.

This clone came up a few times. This chain connects TRBV7-2 to TRBJ2-2; TRBD1 or TRBD2 may be the D gene (5 bases each). The germline V and J ends were trimmed by 5 bases and 4 bases, with 14 bases remaining between them. The germline gives CDR1 SGHTA, CDR2 FQGNSA. The CDR3 contains 15 residues. CDR3 nucleotides: TGTGCCAGCAGCCCCGCAACGGGGCGCACCGGGGAGCTGTTTTTT. Translating gives CASSPATGRTGELFF.

This clone was seen many times. CDR3 loop: CASSLSNKATGRVGGELFF. CDR3 sequence (DNA): TGTGCCAGCAGCCTCTCGAATAAGGCGACAGGTCGGGTTGGCGGGGAGCTGTTTTTT. V is TRBV7-9 and J is TRBJ2-2; a possible D gene is TRBD1 (6 bases). CDR1 is SEHNR, CDR2 FQNEAQ, per germline (reference sequence). Trimming removed 5 bases from V and 7 bases from J, with 29 bases in between. The CDR3 is 19 amino acids.

The genes are TRBV5-6 and TRBJ2-3, with a possible D match to TRBD1 (5 bases). V lost 3 bases, J lost 0 bases, and 14 bases lay in between. CDR3 size: 16 residues. Germline loops: CDR1 SGHDT, CDR2 YYEEEE. The CDR3 spells CASSSLGQISTDTQYF. The DNA for the CDR3 is TGTGCCAGCAGCTCTCTGGGGCAGATTAGCACAGATACGCAGTATTTT.

The chain employs TRBV5-1 and TRBJ1-5; maybe TRBD1 (5 bases). With 9 bases removed from V and 5 bases from J, the gap between germline ends came to 12 bases. This CDR3 has 12 amino acids. CDR1 is SGHRS, CDR2 YFSETQ, per germline. DNA for the CDR3: TGCGCCACCAGGGAAGGGGATCAGCCCCAGCATTTT. Translation: CATREGDQPQHF.

The rearrangement joins TRBV28 to TRBJ1-5; the D gene is possibly TRBD1 (5 bases). The germline V gene encodes CDR1 MDHEN and CDR2 SYDVKM. V was cut by 5 bases and J by 7 bases, with 12 bases left in between. This CDR3 has 13 residues. The CDR3 sequence is CASSQGVGQPQHF. The CDR3 nucleotides are TGTGCCAGCAGTCAAGGGGTAGGGCAGCCCCAGCATTTT. The variable domain in full, completed from reference TRBV28 and TRBJ1-5, reads DVKVTQSSRYLVKRTGEKVFLECVQDMDHENMFWYRQDPGLGLRLIYFSYDVKMKEKGDIPEGYSVSREKKERFSLILESASTNQTSMYLCASSQGVGQPQHFGDGTRLSIL.

V gene TRBV28 combines with J gene TRBJ1-2, with 7 nucleotides matching TRBD1. CDR3 size: 13 residues. After removal of 6 bases from V and 4 bases from J, the junction contained 5 bases not matched to a gene. Germline CDR1 is MDHEN and CDR2 is SYDVKM. The CDR3 nucleotides read TGTGCCAGCAGGCAGGGGGGACGCTATGGCTACACCTTC. Translated: CASRQGGRYGYTF.

The chain recombines TRBV7-2 with TRBJ1-5; D not certain. Germline V lookup: CDR1 SGHTA, CDR2 FQGNSA. The CDR3 runs 14 residues. V lost 5 bases and J 3 bases, leaving 11 bases between the germline ends. Written as DNA, the CDR3 is TGTGCCAGCAGCCCTGGAAGGGTCAATCAGCCCCAGCATTTT. It is translated as CASSPGRVNQPQHF.

J is TRBJ2-3 and V is TRBV29-1; D could derive from TRBD1 or TRBD2 (6 bases each). CDR3 length: 13 residues. Germline V gene data show CDR1 as SQVTM and CDR2 as ANQGSEA. Trimming took off 4 bases at V and 7 bases at J, with 15 bases between the two ends. CDR3 in amino acids: CSVGGGLSNTQYF. In DNA, the CDR3 is TGCAGCGTTGGAGGGGGGTTGAGTAATACGCAGTATTTT.

Comment on this clone: Different DNA sequences within this sample yield the same CDR3. The chain uses TRBV30 and TRBJ1-4, with 10 bases matching TRBD1. Germline CDR1 reads GTSNPN; CDR2 reads SVGIG (reference sequence). There are 14 residues in the CDR3. V was pared by 1 base and J by 8 bases, with 4 bases of the junction left unmatched. The CDR3 loop reads CAWSGDRGSEKLFF. DNA of the CDR3: TGTGCCTGGAGTGGGGACAGGGGAAGCGAAAAACTGTTTTTT.